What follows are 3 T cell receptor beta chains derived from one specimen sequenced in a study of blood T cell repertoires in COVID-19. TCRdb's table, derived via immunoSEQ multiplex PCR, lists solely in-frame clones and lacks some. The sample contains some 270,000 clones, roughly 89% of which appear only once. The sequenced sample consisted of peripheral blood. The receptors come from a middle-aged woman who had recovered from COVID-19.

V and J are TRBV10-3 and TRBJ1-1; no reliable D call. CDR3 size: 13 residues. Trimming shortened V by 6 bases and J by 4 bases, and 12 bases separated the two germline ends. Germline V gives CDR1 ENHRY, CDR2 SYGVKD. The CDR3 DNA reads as TGTGCCATCAGGGACGGAGGATCCACTGAAGCTTTCTTT. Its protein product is CAIRDGGSTEAFF.

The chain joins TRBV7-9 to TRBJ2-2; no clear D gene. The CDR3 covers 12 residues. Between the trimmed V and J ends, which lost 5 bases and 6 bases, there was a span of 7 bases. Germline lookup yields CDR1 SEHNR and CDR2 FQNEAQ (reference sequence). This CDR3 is CASSRSPGELFF. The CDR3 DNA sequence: TGTGCCAGCAGCCGGAGTCCCGGGGAGCTGTTTTTT.

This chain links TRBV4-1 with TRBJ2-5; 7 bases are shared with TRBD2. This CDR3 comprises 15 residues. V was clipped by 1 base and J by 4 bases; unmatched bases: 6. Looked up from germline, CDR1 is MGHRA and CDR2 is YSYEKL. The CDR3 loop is CASSQVAGVIETQYF. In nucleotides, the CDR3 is TGCGCCAGCAGCCAAGTCGCGGGGGTCATAGAGACCCAGTACTTC.